Listed here are 14 T cell receptor beta chains from one sample, sequenced in a study of blood T cell repertoires in COVID-19. Only in-frame clones appear in the TCRdb table, and some are missing; sequencing was by immunoSEQ multiplex PCR. This table has about 81,000 clones, roughly 91% appearing once. Sequences were obtained from peripheral blood. The receptor source for this set is a woman aged 45-65 years in a cohort sampled during active COVID-19.

The rearrangement links TRBV19 to TRBJ1-5; TRBD1 might be the D (6 bases). Germline V lookup: CDR1 LNHDA, CDR2 SQIVND (reference sequence). The CDR3 loop spans 17 amino acids. V lost 2 bases to trimming and J lost 3 bases, with 17 bases between them. The CDR3 nucleotides are TGTGCCAGTAGTATAAGGGGGGGAGGGTCCCTCAATCAGCCCCAGCATTTT. Translation gives CASSIRGGGSLNQPQHF.

This chain connects TRBV6-6 to TRBJ1-3, with D maybe TRBD1 (5 bases). Germline V gene lookup returns CDR1 MNHNY and CDR2 SVGAGI (reference sequence). The germline V and J ends were trimmed by 5 bases and 2 bases, with 22 bases remaining between them. There are 18 residues in the CDR3. The CDR3 sequence is CASSPARAGEAPGNTIYF. CDR3 nucleotides: TGTGCCAGCAGTCCTGCCCGAGCGGGGGAGGCTCCTGGAAACACCATATATTTT.

The chain is built from TRBV5-8 and TRBJ2-2, with a tentative D call TRBD2 (6 bases). Germline-derived CDR1 and CDR2 are SGHTS and YDEGEE. CDR3 length: 14 residues. The V gene lost 4 bases and the J gene lost 1 base, with 8 bases spanning the gap. The CDR3 region has the DNA TGTGCCAGCAGCCCCGGGGGGAACACCGGGGAGCTGTTTTTT. Translation gives CASSPGGNTGELFF.

This chain links TRBV11-2 with TRBJ2-7, with TRBD1 as a possible D gene (7 bases). The CDR3 totals 15 residues. Germline V gene lookup returns CDR1 SGHAT and CDR2 FQNNGV. The V end lost 5 bases, the J end lost 5 bases, and 19 bases lay between the germline ends. CDR3 loop: CASSEEQGGWNEQYF. The CDR3 nucleotides are TGTGCCAGCAGCGAGGAGCAGGGGGGTTGGAACGAGCAGTACTTC. The complete variable domain, with remaining parts taken from reference TRBV11-2 and TRBJ2-7, reads EAGVAQSPRYKIIEKRQSVAFWCNPISGHATLYWYQQILGQGPKLLIQFQNNGVVDDSQLPKDRFSAERLKGVDSTLKIQPAKLEDSAVYLCASSEEQGGWNEQYFGPGTRLTVT.

The rearrangement uses TRBV14 and TRBJ2-3; D remains ambiguous. This CDR3 region has 13 residues. The V gene lost 0 bases and the J gene lost 5 bases, with 6 bases spanning the gap. Germline V gene sequence: CDR1 SGHDN, CDR2 FVKESK. CDR3 sequence: CASSQDQEDTQYF. The CDR3 bases are TGTGCCAGCAGCCAAGATCAGGAAGATACGCAGTATTTT.

The V gene is TRBV19, the J gene TRBJ1-5, with 10 bases lining up with TRBD1. The CDR3 is 15 amino acids. CDR1 and CDR2 (germline): LNHDA, SQIVND (reference sequence). V dropped 4 bases and J dropped 6; count of bases not matched to a gene: 6. CDR3 protein: CASSRGQGNGQPQHF. The CDR3 DNA reads TGTGCCAGTAGTAGGGGACAGGGGAACGGTCAGCCCCAGCATTTT.

The count of this clone is one. The rearrangement joins TRBV27 to TRBJ2-7; 7 bases map to TRBD1. Germline V lookup: CDR1 MNHEY, CDR2 SMNVEV (reference sequence). The ends lost 6 bases at V and 0 bases at J; junction bases unmatched: 8. This CDR3 has 15 amino acids. The CDR3 DNA sequence: TGTGCCAGCAGCCCTAGGGGGACAGCCTCCTACGAGCAGTACTTC. Amino acids: CASSPRGTASYEQYF.

The rearrangement uses TRBV3-1 (or the pseudogene TRBV3-2) and TRBJ1-2, with D unresolved. The CDR3 is 13 amino acids. With 4 bases removed from V and 8 bases from J, the gap between germline ends came to 14 bases. Germline V gene data show CDR1 as LGHDT and CDR2 as YNNKEL (reference sequence). The CDR3 sequence is CASSPGPNLGYTF. DNA for the CDR3: TGTGCCAGCAGCCCGGGTCCTAACCTAGGCTACACCTTC.

This clone has just a few counts. The chain joins TRBV4-1 to TRBJ2-1; 10 bases line up with TRBD2. CDR3 length: 17 amino acids. Looked up from germline, CDR1 is MGHRA and CDR2 is YSYEKL. The V and J ends lost 0 bases and 6 bases, in that order; junction bases with no gene match: 8. CDR3 region: CASSQEVGAGGGNEQFF. The CDR3 bases are TGCGCCAGCAGCCAAGAAGTCGGAGCGGGAGGGGGCAATGAGCAGTTCTTC.

The rearrangement links TRBV9 to TRBJ1-5; tentatively, D is TRBD1 (6 bases). Trimming took off 4 bases at V and 1 base at J, with 12 bases between the two ends. CDR3 length equals 15 residues. CDR1 and CDR2 (germline): SGDLS, YYNGEE. The CDR3 spells CASSPGQISNQPQHF. The CDR3 DNA follows: TGTGCCAGCAGCCCAGGACAGATAAGCAATCAGCCCCAGCATTTT.

This sequence joins TRBV14 and TRBJ2-7, with D possibly TRBD1 on 5 matching bases. CDR1 is SGHDN, CDR2 FVKESK, per germline. This CDR3 is built from 14 residues. Trimming shortened V by 4 bases and J by 4 bases, and 14 bases separated the two germline ends. The CDR3 protein is CASSPVGRGYEQYF. CDR3 nucleotides: TGTGCCAGCAGCCCAGTAGGTAGGGGATACGAGCAGTACTTC. Variable domain in full (rest from reference TRBV14 and TRBJ2-7): EAGVTQFPSHSVIEKGQTVTLRCDPISGHDNLYWYRRVMGKEIKFLLHFVKESKQDESGMPNNRFLAERTGGTYSTLKVQPAELEDSGVYFCASSPVGRGYEQYFGPGTRLTVT.

The V and J genes are TRBV28 and TRBJ2-1; 8 bases are shared with TRBD1. V shed 2 bases and J 7 bases; nucleotides not matched to a gene: 7. Germline V gene lookup returns CDR1 MDHEN and CDR2 SYDVKM. The length of the CDR3 is 15 residues. The CDR3 nucleotides are TGTGCCAGCAGTTTAATGCAGGGGGCTGAGAATGAGCAGTTCTTC. The encoded protein is CASSLMQGAENEQFF.

V usage is TRBV19 and J usage is TRBJ2-1; D possibly corresponds to TRBD1 (6 bases). The V gene's germline CDR1 is LNHDA and CDR2 SQIVND (reference sequence). Between the trimmed V and J ends, which lost 7 bases and 0 bases, there was a span of 16 bases. The CDR3 is made up of 16 amino acids. DNA of the CDR3: TGTGCCAGTAATGGGGGCGTAAGCGGCTCCTACAATGAGCAGTTCTTC. Protein sequence: CASNGGVSGSYNEQFF.

V gene TRBV28 combines with J gene TRBJ2-7; D not certain. CDR1 and CDR2 from the germline V gene are MDHEN and SYDVKM. V was clipped by 3 bases and J by 5 bases, with 8 bases between them. This CDR3 region has 12 residues. The DNA of the CDR3 is TGTGCCAGCAGTTTTTTTACGGACGAGCAGTACTTC. This encodes CASSFFTDEQYF.